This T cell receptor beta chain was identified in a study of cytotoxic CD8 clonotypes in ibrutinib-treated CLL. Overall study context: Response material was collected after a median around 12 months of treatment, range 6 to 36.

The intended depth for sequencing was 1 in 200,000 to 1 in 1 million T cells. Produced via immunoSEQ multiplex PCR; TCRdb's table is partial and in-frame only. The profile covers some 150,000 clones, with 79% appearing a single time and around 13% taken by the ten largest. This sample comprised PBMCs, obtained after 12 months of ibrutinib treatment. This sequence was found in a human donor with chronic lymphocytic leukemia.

For the CDR3, the DNA is TGTGCCAGCAGCGTGGGACTGCGGACTGAAGCTTTCTTT. It specifies CASSVGLRTEAFF. J is TRBJ1-1 and V is TRBV9, with D perhaps matching TRBD1 (5 bases). The germline V and J ends were trimmed by 2 bases and 5 bases, with 10 bases remaining between them. The germline gives CDR1 SGDLS, CDR2 YYNGEE. There are 13 residues in the CDR3.